This T cell receptor (beta chain) was profiled in a study of blood T cell repertoires in COVID-19. Donors of Cohort 3 who recovered were those that had two negative PCRs, clearance, or symptom resolution. This CDR3 spans 15 amino acids. Germline V gives CDR1 SGHTA, CDR2 FQGNSA. Unmatched junction bases numbered 1, after V lost 0 bases and J lost 5 bases. Authors' processing steps: Reference gene primers were amplified, and this amplification served to estimate nucleated cell counts. Measured with immunoSEQ multiplex PCR; TCRdb has only the in-frame clones, and not every one. That table is the source of V, J and clone size, and D and trimming were worked out from the DNA. The data show some 200,000 clones, with approximately 88% seen just once and roughly 8.4% held by the top ten.

Input material: PBMCs or T cells enriched from blood (not recorded which). The chain recombines TRBV7-2 with TRBJ2-5; 12 bases are a match to TRBD2. This clonotype was sampled from a young woman who had recovered from COVID-19. CDR3 protein: CASSLAGTSGETQYF. The CDR3 DNA sequence: TGTGCCAGCAGCTTAGCGGGGACTAGCGGGGAGACCCAGTACTTC.